This entry describes one T cell receptor (beta chain). Assay used: immunoSEQ multiplex PCR; TCRdb lists only in-frame clones, some missing. The sample includes tens of thousands of clones, around 94% of them seen just once. The data belong to a study of technical replicates of blood from several donors. This receptor was identified in a human donor in good health. The sample was T cells isolated from PBMCs.

DNA of the CDR3: TGTGCCAGCTCCTCTCGTGGTAGCGGGGGTTACAATGAGCAGTTCTTC. Translation: CASSSRGSGGYNEQFF. The gene calls are TRBV18 and TRBJ2-1, with TRBD2 matching 9 bases. Germline-derived CDR1 and CDR2 are KGHSH and LQKENI. The length of the CDR3 is 16 residues. The ends lost 6 bases at V and 4 bases at J; junction bases unmatched: 10. Full variable domain (outside the CDR3, taken from reference TRBV18 and TRBJ2-1): NAGVMQNPRHLVRRRGQEARLRCSPMKGHSHVYWYRQLPEEGLKFMVYLQKENIIDESGMPKERFSAEFPKEGPSILRIQQVVRGDSAAYFCASSSRGSGGYNEQFFGPGTRLTVL.